This TCR beta chain stems from a study of T cells in Graves' hyperthyroidism and ophthalmopathy. Study results and caveats: Most clonotypes expanded in the thyroid (above 0.001) were also present in blood.

The hyperthyroidism was newly diagnosed and had lasted under 2 months; the patients were aged 18 to 65. Uncontrolled infection, other autoimmune disease, pregnancy and lactation each barred patients from inclusion. In making diagnoses, clinical symptoms, serum thyroxine and TRAb, thyroid ultrasound and orbital computed tomography were all used. Amplified regions were TCR beta CDR3 sequences from RNA transcripts. The HTBI set primed first-round TCR CDR3 RT-PCR. One entry per CDR3 protein, called by TCRdb with MiXCR from the multiplex PCR reads. The top ten hold over 20% of the sample, which has under 200,000 distinct CDR3 sequences, over 8% seen once. Of note for this clonotype: The antigen remains unidentified.

CDR3 length: 17 residues. Trimming removed 3 bases at V and 3 bases at J, with 20 bases between. The V gene's germline CDR1 is SGHDT and CDR2 YYEEEE. This TCR was recovered from a woman younger than 35 with Graves' hyperthyroidism that later progressed to Graves' ophthalmopathy. Sample: blood. V usage is TRBV5-6 and J usage is TRBJ2-3, with D possibly TRBD2 on 5 matching bases. The CDR3 DNA is TGTGCCAGCAGCTCCTCCCCCCCGGGAAAGGTGACAGATACGCAGTATTTT. This translates into CASSSSPPGKVTDTQYF.